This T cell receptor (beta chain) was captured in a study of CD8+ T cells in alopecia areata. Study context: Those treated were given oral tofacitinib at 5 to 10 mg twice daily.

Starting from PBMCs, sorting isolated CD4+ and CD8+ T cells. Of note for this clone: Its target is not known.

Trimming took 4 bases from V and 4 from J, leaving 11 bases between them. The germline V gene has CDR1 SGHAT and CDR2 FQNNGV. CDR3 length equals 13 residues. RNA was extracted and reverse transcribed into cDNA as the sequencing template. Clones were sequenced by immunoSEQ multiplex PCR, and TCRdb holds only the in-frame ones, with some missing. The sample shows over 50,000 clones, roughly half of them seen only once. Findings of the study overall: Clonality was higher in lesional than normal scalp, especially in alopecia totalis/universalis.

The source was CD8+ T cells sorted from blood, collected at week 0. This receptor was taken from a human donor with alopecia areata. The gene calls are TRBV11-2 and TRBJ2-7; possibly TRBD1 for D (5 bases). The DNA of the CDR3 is TGTGCCAGCAGCTACAATCAGGGTTACGAGCAGTACTTC. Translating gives CASSYNQGYEQYF. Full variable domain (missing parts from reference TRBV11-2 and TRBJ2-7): EAGVAQSPRYKIIEKRQSVAFWCNPISGHATLYWYQQILGQGPKLLIQFQNNGVVDDSQLPKDRFSAERLKGVDSTLKIQPAKLEDSAVYLCASSYNQGYEQYFGPGTRLTVT.